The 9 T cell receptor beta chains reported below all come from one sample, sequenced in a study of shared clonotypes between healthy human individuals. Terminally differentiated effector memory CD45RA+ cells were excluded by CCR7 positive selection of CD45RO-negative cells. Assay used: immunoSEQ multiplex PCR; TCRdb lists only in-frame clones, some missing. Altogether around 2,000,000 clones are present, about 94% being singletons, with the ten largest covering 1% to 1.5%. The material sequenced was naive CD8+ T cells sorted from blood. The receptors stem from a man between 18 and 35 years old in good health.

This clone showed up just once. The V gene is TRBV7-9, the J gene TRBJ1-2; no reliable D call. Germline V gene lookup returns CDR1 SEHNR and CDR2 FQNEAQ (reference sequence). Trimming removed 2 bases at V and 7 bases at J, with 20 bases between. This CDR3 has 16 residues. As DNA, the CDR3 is TGTGCCAGCAGCTTAAATAGCGGACCGATCGCTGGTGGCTACACCTTC. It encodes CASSLNSGPIAGGYTF.

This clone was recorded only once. The CDR3 DNA follows: TGTGCCAGCAGTGACAGGGGCCAGTGGAACACTGAAGCTTTCTTT. Translation: CASSDRGQWNTEAFF. The V gene is TRBV6-1, the J gene TRBJ1-1; tentative D call: TRBD1 (6 bases). This CDR3 has 15 residues. Germline loops: CDR1 MNHNS, CDR2 SASEGT. The germline V and J ends were trimmed by 3 bases and 1 base, with 12 bases remaining between them.

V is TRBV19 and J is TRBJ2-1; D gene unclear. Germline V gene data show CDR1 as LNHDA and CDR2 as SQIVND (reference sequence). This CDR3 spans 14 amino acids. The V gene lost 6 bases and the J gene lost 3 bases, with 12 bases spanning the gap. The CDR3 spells CASSLSESYNEQFF. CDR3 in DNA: TGTGCCAGTAGCTTAAGCGAGAGCTACAATGAGCAGTTCTTC.

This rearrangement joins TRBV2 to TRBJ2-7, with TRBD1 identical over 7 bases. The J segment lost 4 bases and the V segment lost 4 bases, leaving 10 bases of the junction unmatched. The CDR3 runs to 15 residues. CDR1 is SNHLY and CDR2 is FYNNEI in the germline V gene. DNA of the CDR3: TGTGCCAGCAGTGTATCCCGACAGGGTCCTTACGAGCAGTACTTC. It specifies CASSVSRQGPYEQYF.

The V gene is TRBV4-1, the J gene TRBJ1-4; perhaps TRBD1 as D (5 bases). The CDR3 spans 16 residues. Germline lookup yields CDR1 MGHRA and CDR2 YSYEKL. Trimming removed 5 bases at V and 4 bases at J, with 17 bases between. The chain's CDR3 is CASSSLGPDLNEKLFF. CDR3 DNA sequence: TGCGCCAGCAGCTCTCTGGGACCCGATCTTAATGAAAAACTGTTTTTT.

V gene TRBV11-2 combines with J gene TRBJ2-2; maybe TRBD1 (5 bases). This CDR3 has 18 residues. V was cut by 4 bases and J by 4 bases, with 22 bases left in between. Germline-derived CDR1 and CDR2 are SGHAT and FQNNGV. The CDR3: CASSSRIGALDFTGELFF. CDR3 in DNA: TGTGCCAGCAGCTCTAGAATAGGGGCCCTAGACTTCACCGGGGAGCTGTTTTTT.

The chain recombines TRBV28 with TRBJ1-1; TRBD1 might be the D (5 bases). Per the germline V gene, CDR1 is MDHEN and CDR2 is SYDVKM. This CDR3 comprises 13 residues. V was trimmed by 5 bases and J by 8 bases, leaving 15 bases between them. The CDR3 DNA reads TGTGCCAGCAGTCTATTTAGTTGGGGGGAAGCTTTCTTT. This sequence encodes CASSLFSWGEAFF.

The CDR3 is CASSPRAGSLNTEAFF. For the CDR3, the DNA is TGTGCCAGCAGCCCCAGGGCAGGGAGCCTGAACACTGAAGCTTTCTTT. V usage is TRBV7-9 and J usage is TRBJ1-1; tentative D call: TRBD1 (5 bases). Germline values: CDR1 SEHNR, CDR2 FQNEAQ (reference sequence). This CDR3 has 16 amino acids. Trimming stripped 5 bases from V and 0 bases from J, with 16 bases between.

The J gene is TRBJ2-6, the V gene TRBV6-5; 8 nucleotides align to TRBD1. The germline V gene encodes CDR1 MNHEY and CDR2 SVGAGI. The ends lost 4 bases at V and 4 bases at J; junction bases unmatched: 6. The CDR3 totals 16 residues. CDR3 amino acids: CASSSQGAGGANVLTF. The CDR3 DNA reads TGTGCCAGCAGTTCCCAGGGGGCTGGCGGGGCCAACGTCCTGACTTTC.